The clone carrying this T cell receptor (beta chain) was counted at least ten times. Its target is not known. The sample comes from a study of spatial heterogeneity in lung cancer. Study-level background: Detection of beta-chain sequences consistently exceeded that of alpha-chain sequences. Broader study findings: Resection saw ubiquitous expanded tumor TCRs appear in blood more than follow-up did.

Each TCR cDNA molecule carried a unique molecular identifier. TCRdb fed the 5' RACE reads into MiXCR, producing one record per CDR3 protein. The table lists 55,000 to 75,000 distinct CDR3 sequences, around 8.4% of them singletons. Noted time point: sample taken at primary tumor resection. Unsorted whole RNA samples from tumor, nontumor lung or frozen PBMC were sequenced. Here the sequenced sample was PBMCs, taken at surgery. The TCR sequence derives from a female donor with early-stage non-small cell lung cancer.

The CDR3 nucleotides read TGTGCCTCCTGGGCCGGGACACAGAACACTGAAGCTTTCTTT. Its protein is CASWAGTQNTEAFF. The chain couples TRBV15 to TRBJ1-1; possibly TRBD1 for D (6 bases). V lost 11 bases and J lost 1, with 17 bases in between. The CDR3 spans 14 residues. CDR1 and CDR2 (germline): LNHNV, YYDKDF (reference sequence).